One sample yielded the 28 T cell receptor beta chains listed below, sequenced in a study of blood T cell repertoires in COVID-19. The assay was immunoSEQ multiplex PCR, and TCRdb's table has in-frame clones only and misses some. The sample shows fewer than 300,000 clones, approximately 85% of them seen only once. The material sequenced was peripheral blood. These receptors were taken from a man between 45 and 60 years old with active or convalescent COVID-19.

J is TRBJ1-5 and V is TRBV18; D is uncertain. Germline lookup yields CDR1 KGHSH and CDR2 LQKENI. CDR3 length: 15 amino acids. V was pared by 3 bases and J by 4 bases, with 13 bases between. The CDR3 region has the DNA TGTGCCAGCTCACCGGCAATGGAGGGAAATCAGCCCCAGCATTTT. It codes for CASSPAMEGNQPQHF.

V usage is TRBV6-4 and J usage is TRBJ2-1; maybe TRBD1 (6 bases). The CDR3 runs to 16 residues. Germline CDR1 is MRHNA and CDR2 is SNTAGT. V was trimmed by 5 bases and J by 6 bases, leaving 20 bases between them. CDR3 coding DNA: TGTGCCAGCAGTCGACTGATATCGGGACACCCCAATGAGCAGTTCTTC. Encoded protein: CASSRLISGHPNEQFF.

This clone was counted a single time. The gene calls are TRBV28 and TRBJ2-7, with D possibly being TRBD1 (6 bases). The germline gives CDR1 MDHEN, CDR2 SYDVKM. The CDR3 loop spans 16 amino acids. The V and J ends lost 5 bases and 7 bases respectively, with 24 bases between them. DNA for the CDR3: TGTGCCAGCAGTCCATCTCGGACAGCCTCCCCATGGGAGCAGTACTTC. Its translation: CASSPSRTASPWEQYF.

The chain carries TRBV2 and TRBJ2-2, with a weak D call TRBD1 (5 bases). The CDR3 is 14 residues long. V dropped 8 bases and J dropped 0 bases, with 10 bases sitting between them. From germline, CDR1 is SNHLY and CDR2 FYNNEI. CDR3 amino acids: CASLQTANTGELFF. The CDR3 bases are TGTGCCAGCTTGCAGACAGCGAACACCGGGGAGCTGTTTTTT.

This chain links TRBV30 with TRBJ1-5; TRBD1 matches at 9 bases. Trimming cost V 1 base and J 0 bases; bases outside gene matches: 13. The CDR3 loop spans 19 amino acids. Germline loops: CDR1 GTSNPN, CDR2 SVGIG (reference sequence). The CDR3 spells CAWSARLLRDRDSNQPQHF. CDR3 in DNA: TGTGCCTGGAGTGCTCGCCTCCTCCGGGACAGGGATAGCAATCAGCCCCAGCATTTT.

This chain uses TRBV3-1 (or the pseudogene TRBV3-2) with TRBJ2-5; TRBD2 is a possible D gene (6 bases). This CDR3 region has 15 residues. Trimming stripped 2 bases from V and 2 bases from J, with 12 bases between. Germline lookup yields CDR1 LGHDT and CDR2 YNNKEL (reference sequence). For the CDR3, the DNA is TGTGCCAGCAGCCAACCGGGACTCGTACAAGAGACCCAGTACTTC. This sequence encodes CASSQPGLVQETQYF.

The J gene is TRBJ1-6, the V gene TRBV5-6; a possible D gene is TRBD1 (5 bases). V lost 1 base, J lost 10 bases, and 12 bases lay in between. CDR1 and CDR2 (germline): SGHDT, YYEEEE. This CDR3 has 14 amino acids. Here the CDR3 reads CASSLTGGGSPLHF. The CDR3 nucleotides read TGTGCCAGCAGCTTGACAGGCGGAGGGTCACCCCTCCACTTT.

The V and J genes are TRBV7-3 and TRBJ1-2; D may be TRBD1 (6 bases). The length of the CDR3 is 15 residues. Germline V gene sequence: CDR1 SGHTA, CDR2 FQGTGA. Trimming shortened V by 2 bases and J by 4 bases, and 14 bases separated the two germline ends. CDR3 in amino acids: CASSLGRGALYGYTF. The CDR3 bases are TGTGCCAGCAGCTTAGGGAGGGGGGCCCTCTATGGCTACACCTTC.

The rearrangement uses TRBV20-1 and TRBJ2-4, with no clear D. The CDR3 extends over 11 amino acids. Trimming removed 3 bases at V and 6 bases at J, with 6 bases between. Germline V gives CDR1 DFQATT, CDR2 SNEGSKA (reference sequence). The CDR3, as DNA: TGCAGTGCTAGTCCGGGAAACATTCAGTACTTC. It encodes CSASPGNIQYF.

The chain has TRBV7-9 and TRBJ2-5, with D perhaps matching TRBD1 (6 bases). The germline V gene has CDR1 SEHNR and CDR2 FQNEAQ (reference sequence). The CDR3 is 12 amino acids. Trimming shortened V by 5 bases and J by 5 bases, and 9 bases separated the two germline ends. CDR3 sequence reads: CASSRTEETQYF. CDR3 nucleotide sequence: TGTGCCAGCAGCAGGACAGAGGAGACCCAGTACTTC.

The DNA of the CDR3 is TGTGCCAGCAGCTCTATATCAGGCGAGACCCAGTACTTC. It specifies CASSSISGETQYF. V is TRBV5-4 and J is TRBJ2-5; no clear D. Germline lookup yields CDR1 SGHNT and CDR2 YYREEE (reference sequence). The CDR3 has 13 amino acids. Between the trimmed V and J ends, which lost 3 bases and 5 bases, there was a span of 11 bases.

This chain connects TRBV9 to TRBJ2-1; TRBD1 is a possible D gene (5 bases). V lost 0 bases to trimming and J lost 5 bases, with 12 bases between them. This CDR3 region has 15 residues. CDR1 and CDR2 (germline): SGDLS, YYNGEE. This CDR3 is CASSVDQGVNNEQFF. CDR3 nucleotide sequence: TGTGCCAGCAGCGTAGACCAGGGCGTTAACAATGAGCAGTTCTTC.

The chain has TRBV5-6 and TRBJ1-2; D possibly corresponds to TRBD1 (5 bases). With 0 bases removed from V and 1 base from J, the gap between germline ends came to 7 bases. This CDR3 has 14 residues. Germline CDR1 is SGHDT and CDR2 is YYEEEE. The DNA for the CDR3 is TGTGCCAGCAGCTTGGGCAGGGATAACTATGGCTACACCTTC. It is translated as CASSLGRDNYGYTF. The full variable domain, completed using reference TRBV5-6 and TRBJ1-2, is DAGVTQSPTHLIKTRGQQVTLRCSPKSGHDTVSWYQQALGQGPQFIFQYYEEEERQRGNFPDRFSGHQFPNYSSELNVNALLLGDSALYLCASSLGRDNYGYTFGSGTRLTVV.

V gene TRBV19 combines with J gene TRBJ1-3; no reliable D call. V lost 3 bases and J 2 bases, leaving 14 bases between the germline ends. The CDR3 contains 16 residues. Germline V gene lookup returns CDR1 LNHDA and CDR2 SQIVND (reference sequence). Here the CDR3 reads CASSMVPKIAGNTIYF. The DNA for the CDR3 is TGTGCCAGTAGTATGGTCCCGAAGATAGCTGGAAACACCATATATTTT.

CDR3 in DNA: TGTGCCACCAGCAGAGAAGACAGGGTGGAGACCCAGTACTTC. Translated: CATSREDRVETQYF. The rearrangement joins TRBV15 to TRBJ2-5, with 7 nucleotides matching TRBD1. The CDR3 loop spans 14 amino acids. Germline V gives CDR1 LNHNV, CDR2 YYDKDF (reference sequence). The V and J ends lost 0 bases and 5 bases, in that order; junction bases with no gene match: 3.

The genes are TRBV5-6 and TRBJ2-7; 9 bases fit TRBD2. There are 15 residues in the CDR3. With 1 base clipped from V and 4 bases from J, the junction kept 6 bases outside the gene matches. CDR1 and CDR2 (germline): SGHDT, YYEEEE. The DNA for the CDR3 is TGTGCCAGCAGCTTGTCTAGCGGGAATCCTTACGAGCAGTACTTC. Protein product: CASSLSSGNPYEQYF. Using reference TRBV5-6 and TRBJ2-7 for the parts outside the CDR3, the full variable domain is DAGVTQSPTHLIKTRGQQVTLRCSPKSGHDTVSWYQQALGQGPQFIFQYYEEEERQRGNFPDRFSGHQFPNYSSELNVNALLLGDSALYLCASSLSSGNPYEQYFGPGTRLTVT.

The CDR3 sequence: CASSLDRRPYEQYF. The CDR3 DNA follows: TGTGCCAGCAGCTTGGACAGGAGACCCTACGAGCAGTACTTC. The rearrangement uses TRBV13 and TRBJ2-7; 7 bases fit TRBD1. The V segment lost 3 bases and the J segment 2 bases; nucleotides outside the gene matches: 4. Germline lookup yields CDR1 PRHDT and CDR2 FYEKMQ (reference sequence). This CDR3 comprises 14 residues. The variable domain in full, completed from reference TRBV13 and TRBJ2-7, reads AAGVIQSPRHLIKEKRETATLKCYPIPRHDTVYWYQQGPGQDPQFLISFYEKMQSDKGSIPDRFSAQQFSDYHSELNMSSLELGDSALYFCASSLDRRPYEQYFGPGTRLTVT.

The chain carries TRBV5-1 and TRBJ2-3; 8 bases match TRBD2. CDR1 and CDR2 (germline): SGHRS, YFSETQ. The CDR3 sequence is 15 residues long. J lost 2 bases, V lost 7 bases, and 9 bases had no gene match. CDR3 region: CASLGLAGATDTQYF. CDR3 coding DNA: TGCGCCAGCCTGGGGCTAGCGGGTGCCACAGATACGCAGTATTTT.

In this sample, this clone turned up a few times. V gene TRBV7-2 combines with J gene TRBJ1-2; D not certain. Trimming removed 5 bases at V and 5 bases at J, with 15 bases between. CDR1 is SGHTA, CDR2 FQGNSA, per germline. This CDR3 has 14 amino acids. CDR3 in amino acids: CASSPSNQEYGYTF. CDR3 nucleotides: TGTGCCAGCAGCCCCTCTAACCAGGAATATGGCTACACCTTC.

This chain joins TRBV27 and TRBJ2-7; TRBD2 agrees at 8 bases. The trim removed 3 bases at V and 7 bases at J, leaving 5 bases unmatched. This CDR3 has 13 residues. Germline V CDR1 and CDR2: MNHEY, SMNVEV (reference sequence). The CDR3 protein is CASSFIGRGEQYF. The CDR3 bases are TGTGCCAGCAGTTTTATCGGGAGGGGGGAGCAGTACTTC.

As regards this clone: Other DNA sequences in this sample translate to the same CDR3. The rearrangement uses TRBV18 and TRBJ1-1; D is unclear. Germline CDR1 is KGHSH and CDR2 is LQKENI. This CDR3 has 13 residues. V lost 3 bases to trimming and J lost 2 bases, with 7 bases between them. CDR3 DNA: TGTGCCAGCTCACCGGGCAGAAACACTGAAGCTTTCTTT. The encoded protein is CASSPGRNTEAFF.

V is TRBV19 and J is TRBJ1-3; unclear D gene. V gave up 5 bases and J gave up 0 bases, with 11 bases separating them. Germline values: CDR1 LNHDA, CDR2 SQIVND (reference sequence). The CDR3 totals 15 residues. CDR3 in amino acids: CASSSGGSSGNTIYF. The CDR3 coding sequence is TGTGCCAGTAGTTCAGGTGGGAGCTCTGGAAACACCATATATTTT. The complete variable domain, with remaining parts taken from reference TRBV19 and TRBJ1-3, reads DGGITQSPKYLFRKEGQNVTLSCEQNLNHDAMYWYRQDPGQGLRLIYYSQIVNDFQKGDIAEGYSVSREKKESFPLTVTSAQKNPTAFYLCASSSGGSSGNTIYFGEGSWLTVV.

This chain joins TRBV11-1 and TRBJ2-3; D is unclear. Trimming removed 4 bases at V and 1 base at J, with 12 bases between. The CDR3 consists of 15 residues. Germline CDR1 reads SGHAT; CDR2 reads FQDESV (reference sequence). The CDR3 region has the DNA TGTGCCAGCAGCTCCCGAGTCGAGGGCACAGATACGCAGTATTTT. Translated, it gives CASSSRVEGTDTQYF.

This chain links TRBV28 with TRBJ1-1; 7 bases fit TRBD1. Germline V gene sequence: CDR1 MDHEN, CDR2 SYDVKM. This CDR3 region has 14 residues. J gave up 3 bases and V 6 bases, and 7 bases lay outside the gene matches. In DNA form, the CDR3 reads TGTGCCAGCAGGTTCCAAGACAGGGACACTGAAGCTTTCTTT. Protein: CASRFQDRDTEAFF.

This clone appeared a few times. CDR3: CASRTTGFSGNTIYF. Written as DNA, the CDR3 is TGTGCCAGCAGAACTACAGGATTCTCTGGAAACACCATATATTTT. The gene calls are TRBV28 and TRBJ1-3, with a tentative D call TRBD1 (5 bases). CDR1 and CDR2 from the germline V gene are MDHEN and SYDVKM. Trimming shortened V by 6 bases and J by 0 bases, and 12 bases separated the two germline ends. This CDR3 contains 15 residues.

CDR3 sequence (DNA): TGTGCCAGTACTCCGGGACAGACATATGGCTACACCTTC. Encoded protein: CASTPGQTYGYTF. The chain is built from TRBV19 and TRBJ1-2, with 7 bases identical to TRBD1. This CDR3 region has 13 residues. In germline, CDR1 is LNHDA, CDR2 SQIVND (reference sequence). After removal of 7 bases from V and 5 bases from J, the junction contained 7 bases not matched to a gene.

This chain uses TRBV30 with TRBJ1-5; weak D call: TRBD1 (6 bases). The V gene's germline CDR1 is GTSNPN and CDR2 SVGIG (reference sequence). The V end lost 4 bases, the J end lost 3 bases, and 16 bases lay between the germline ends. The CDR3 runs 15 residues. The CDR3 reads CAWTPGRGVNQPQHF. Written as DNA, the CDR3 is TGTGCCTGGACCCCGGGCAGGGGTGTCAATCAGCCCCAGCATTTT.

The J gene is TRBJ2-7, the V gene TRBV6-2 or TRBV6-3, with D possibly matching TRBD2 (5 bases). Trimming removed 0 bases at V and 3 bases at J, with 9 bases between. Germline CDR1 is MNHEY and CDR2 is SVGEGT. The CDR3 totals 14 residues. CDR3 sequence: CASSYSPGGYEQYF. CDR3 in DNA: TGTGCCAGCAGTTACTCACCCGGAGGCTACGAGCAGTACTTC.